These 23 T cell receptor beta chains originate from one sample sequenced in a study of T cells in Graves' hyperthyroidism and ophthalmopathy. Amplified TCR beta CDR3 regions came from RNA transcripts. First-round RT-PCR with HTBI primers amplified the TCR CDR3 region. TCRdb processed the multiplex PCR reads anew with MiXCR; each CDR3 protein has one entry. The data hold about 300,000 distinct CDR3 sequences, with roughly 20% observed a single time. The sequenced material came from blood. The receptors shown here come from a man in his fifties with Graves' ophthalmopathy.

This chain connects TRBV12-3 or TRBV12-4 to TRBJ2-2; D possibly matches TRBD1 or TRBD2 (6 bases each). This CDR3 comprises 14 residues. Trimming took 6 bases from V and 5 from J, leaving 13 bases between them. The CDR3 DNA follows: TGTGCCAGCAGACCTACAGGGAGGACCGGGGAGCTGTTTTTT. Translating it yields CASRPTGRTGELFF.

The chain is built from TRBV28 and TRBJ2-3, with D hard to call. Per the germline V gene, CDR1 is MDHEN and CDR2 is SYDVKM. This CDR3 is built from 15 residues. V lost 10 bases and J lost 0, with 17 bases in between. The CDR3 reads CATEGKTYSTDTQYF. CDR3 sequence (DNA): TGTGCCACGGAAGGCAAGACCTATAGCACAGATACGCAGTATTTT.

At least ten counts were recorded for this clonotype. CDR3 sequence reads: CASSLGPGYEQYF. CDR3 in DNA: TGTGCCAGCAGCTTAGGGCCAGGTTACGAGCAGTACTTC. The chain employs TRBV11-2 and TRBJ2-7; the D is unclear. CDR1 and CDR2 from the germline V gene are SGHAT and FQNNGV. The CDR3 spans 13 residues. V was cut by 1 base and J by 4 bases, with 8 bases left in between.

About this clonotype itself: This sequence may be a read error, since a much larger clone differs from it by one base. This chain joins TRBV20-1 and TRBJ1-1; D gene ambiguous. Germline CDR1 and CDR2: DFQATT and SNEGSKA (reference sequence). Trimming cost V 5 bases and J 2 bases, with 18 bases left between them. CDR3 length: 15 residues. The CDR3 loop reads CSAPGRDRANTEAFF. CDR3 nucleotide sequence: TGCAGTGCTCCTGGGAGGGATCGAGCAAACACTGAAGCTTTCTTT.

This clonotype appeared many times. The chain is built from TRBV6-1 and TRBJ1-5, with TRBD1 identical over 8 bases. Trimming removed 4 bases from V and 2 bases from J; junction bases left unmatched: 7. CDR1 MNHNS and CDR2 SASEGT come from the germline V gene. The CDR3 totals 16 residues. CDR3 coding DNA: TGTGCCAGCAGTGCACAGGGGGGGGGGGGCAATCAGCCCCAGCATTTT. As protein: CASSAQGGGGNQPQHF.

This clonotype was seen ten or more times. As DNA, the CDR3 is TGTGCCAGCAGCTCGACAAATGAGCAGTTCTTC. This sequence encodes CASSSTNEQFF. The chain is built from TRBV11-2 and TRBJ2-1; no reliable D call. V shed 4 bases and J shed 7 bases, with 5 bases lying between them. This CDR3 has 11 amino acids. Germline CDR1 is SGHAT and CDR2 is FQNNGV.

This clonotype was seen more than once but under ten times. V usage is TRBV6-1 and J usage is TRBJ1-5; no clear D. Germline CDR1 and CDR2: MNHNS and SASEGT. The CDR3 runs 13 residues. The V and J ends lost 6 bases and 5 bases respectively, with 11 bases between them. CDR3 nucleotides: TGTGCCAGCAGCCACACGGACGATCAGCCCCAGCATTTT. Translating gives CASSHTDDQPQHF.

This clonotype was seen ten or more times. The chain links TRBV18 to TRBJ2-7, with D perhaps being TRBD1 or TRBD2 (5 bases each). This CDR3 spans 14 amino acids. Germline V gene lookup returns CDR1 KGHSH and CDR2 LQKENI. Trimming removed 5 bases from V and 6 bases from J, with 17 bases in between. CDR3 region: CASSGGQTATEQYF. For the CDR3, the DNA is TGTGCCAGCTCAGGGGGTCAAACCGCCACCGAGCAGTACTTC.

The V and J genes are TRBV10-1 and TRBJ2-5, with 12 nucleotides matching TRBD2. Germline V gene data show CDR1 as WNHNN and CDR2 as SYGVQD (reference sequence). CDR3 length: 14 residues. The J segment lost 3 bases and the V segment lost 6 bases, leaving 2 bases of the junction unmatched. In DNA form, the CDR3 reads TGCGCCAGCAGGACTAGCGGGAGTGAAGAGACCCAGTACTTC. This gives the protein CASRTSGSEETQYF.

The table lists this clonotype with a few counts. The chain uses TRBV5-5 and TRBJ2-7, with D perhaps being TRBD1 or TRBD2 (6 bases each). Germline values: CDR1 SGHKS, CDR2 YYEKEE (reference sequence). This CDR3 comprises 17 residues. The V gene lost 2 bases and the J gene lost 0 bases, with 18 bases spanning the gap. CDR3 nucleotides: TGTGCCAGCAGCTTCCGGGGGTCGAGGGACACCTCCTACGAGCAGTACTTC. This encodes CASSFRGSRDTSYEQYF. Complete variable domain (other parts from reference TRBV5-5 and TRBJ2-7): DAGVTQSPTHLIKTRGQQVTLRCSPISGHKSVSWYQQVLGQGPQFIFQYYEKEERGRGNFPDRFSARQFPNYSSELNVNALLLGDSALYLCASSFRGSRDTSYEQYFGPGTRLTVT.

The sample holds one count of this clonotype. The CDR3 protein is CATSSGKGSYNEQFF. In nucleotides, the CDR3 is TGTGCCACCAGTTCGGGGAAGGGGTCCTACAATGAGCAGTTCTTC. This chain links TRBV15 with TRBJ2-1; D could derive from TRBD1 or TRBD2 (5 bases each). The CDR3 totals 15 residues. The V end was cut by 6 bases, the J end by 1 base, with 13 bases between. Germline V gene sequence: CDR1 LNHNV, CDR2 YYDKDF (reference sequence).

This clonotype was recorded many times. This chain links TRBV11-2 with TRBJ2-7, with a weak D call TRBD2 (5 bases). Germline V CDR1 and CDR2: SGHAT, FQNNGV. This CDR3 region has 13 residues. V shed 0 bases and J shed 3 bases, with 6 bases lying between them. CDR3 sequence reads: CASSLDEGYEQYF. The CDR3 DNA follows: TGTGCCAGCAGCTTAGATGAGGGCTACGAGCAGTACTTC.

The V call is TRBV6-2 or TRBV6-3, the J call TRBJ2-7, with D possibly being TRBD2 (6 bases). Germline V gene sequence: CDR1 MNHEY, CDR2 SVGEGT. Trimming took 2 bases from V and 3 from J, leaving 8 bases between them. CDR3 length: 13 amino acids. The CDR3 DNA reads TGTGCCAGCAGTTACAGCGGGTACTACGAGCAGTACTTC. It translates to CASSYSGYYEQYF.

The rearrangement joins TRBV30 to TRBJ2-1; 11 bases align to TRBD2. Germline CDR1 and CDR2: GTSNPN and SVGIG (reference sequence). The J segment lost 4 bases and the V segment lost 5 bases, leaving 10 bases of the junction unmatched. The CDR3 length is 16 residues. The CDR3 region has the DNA TGTGCCTGGGAGCACGGGACTAGCGGATCATACAATGAGCAGTTCTTC. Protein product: CAWEHGTSGSYNEQFF.

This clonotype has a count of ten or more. CDR3 bases: TGTGCCAGCAGCTTAAGTCGTAGCGGGAGGGGCAATGAGCAGTTCTTC. It is translated as CASSLSRSGRGNEQFF. The chain has TRBV7-3 and TRBJ2-1; 11 positions match TRBD2. Trimming cost V 1 base and J 6 bases; bases outside gene matches: 5. The CDR3 totals 16 residues. Germline loops: CDR1 SGHTA, CDR2 FQGTGA.

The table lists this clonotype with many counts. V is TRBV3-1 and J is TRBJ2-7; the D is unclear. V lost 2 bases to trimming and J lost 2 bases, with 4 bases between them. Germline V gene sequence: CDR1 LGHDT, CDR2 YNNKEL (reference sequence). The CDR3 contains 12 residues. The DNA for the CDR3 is TGTGCCAGCAGCCAATCCCCCTACGAGCAGTACTTC. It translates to CASSQSPYEQYF.

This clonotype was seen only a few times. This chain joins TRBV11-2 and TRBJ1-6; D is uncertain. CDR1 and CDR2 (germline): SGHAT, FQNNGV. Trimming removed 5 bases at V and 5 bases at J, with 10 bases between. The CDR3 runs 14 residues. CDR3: CASSRGGDNSPLHF. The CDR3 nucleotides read TGTGCCAGCAGCCGCGGCGGGGATAATTCACCCCTCCACTTT.

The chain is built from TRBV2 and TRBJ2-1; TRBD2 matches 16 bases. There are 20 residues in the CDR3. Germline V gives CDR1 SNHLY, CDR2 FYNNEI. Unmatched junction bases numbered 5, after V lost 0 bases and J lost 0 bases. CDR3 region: CASSEAGLAGGRSSYNEQFF. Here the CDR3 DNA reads TGTGCCAGCAGTGAAGCGGGACTAGCGGGAGGGCGGAGCTCCTACAATGAGCAGTTCTTC.

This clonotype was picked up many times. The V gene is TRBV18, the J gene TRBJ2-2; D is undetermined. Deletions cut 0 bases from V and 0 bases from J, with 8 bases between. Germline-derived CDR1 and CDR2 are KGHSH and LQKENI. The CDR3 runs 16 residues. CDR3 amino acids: CASSPPTRANTGELFF. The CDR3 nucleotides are TGTGCCAGCTCACCACCGACACGAGCGAACACCGGGGAGCTGTTTTTT.

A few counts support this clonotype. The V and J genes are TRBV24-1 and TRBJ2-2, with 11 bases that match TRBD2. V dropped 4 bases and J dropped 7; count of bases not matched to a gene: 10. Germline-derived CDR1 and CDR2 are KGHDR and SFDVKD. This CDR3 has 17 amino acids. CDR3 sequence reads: CATSDPATSGKGGELFF. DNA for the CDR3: TGTGCCACCAGTGACCCGGCGACTAGCGGGAAGGGCGGGGAGCTGTTTTTT.

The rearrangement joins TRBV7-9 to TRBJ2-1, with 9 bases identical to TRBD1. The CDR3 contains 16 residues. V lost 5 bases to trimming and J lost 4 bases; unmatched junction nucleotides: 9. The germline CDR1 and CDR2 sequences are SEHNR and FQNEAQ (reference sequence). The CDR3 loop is CASSPTGQGRYNEQFF. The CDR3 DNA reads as TGTGCCAGCAGCCCGACGGGACAGGGTCGGTACAATGAGCAGTTCTTC. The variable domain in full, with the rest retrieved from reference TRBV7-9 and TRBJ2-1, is DTGVSQNPRHKITKRGQNVTFRCDPISEHNRLYWYRQTLGQGPEFLTYFQNEAQLEKSRLLSDRFSAERPKGSFSTLEIQRTEQGDSAMYLCASSPTGQGRYNEQFFGPGTRLTVL.

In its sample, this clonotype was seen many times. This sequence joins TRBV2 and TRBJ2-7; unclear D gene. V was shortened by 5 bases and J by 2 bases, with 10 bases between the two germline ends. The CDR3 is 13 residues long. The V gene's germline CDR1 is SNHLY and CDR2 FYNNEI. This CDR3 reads CASSSLLTYEQYF. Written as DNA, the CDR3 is TGTGCCAGCAGTAGCCTCCTAACCTACGAGCAGTACTTC.

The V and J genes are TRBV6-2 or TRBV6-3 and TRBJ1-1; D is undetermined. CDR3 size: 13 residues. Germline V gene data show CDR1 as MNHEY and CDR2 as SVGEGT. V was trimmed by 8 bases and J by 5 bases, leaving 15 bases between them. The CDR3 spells CASFRARLTEAFF. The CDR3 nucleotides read TGTGCCAGCTTCCGGGCCCGGCTAACTGAAGCTTTCTTT.